The 2 T cell receptor beta chains below come from one sample, sequenced in a study of molecular identifiers for immune sequencing clone quantification. Each CDR3 protein gets one entry after TCRdb re-called the PCR reads with MiXCR. The data contain hundreds of thousands of distinct CDR3 sequences, roughly 25% of them singletons. The sample taken for sequencing was naive CD8+ T cells from blood, with Jurkat cell RNA spiked in. Subset specified: FACS-sorted CD8+CD4-CCR7+CD45RA+ naive T cells. These receptors were collected from a human donor in good health. Some libraries in this study had Jurkat cell RNA spiked in.

This clonotype came up a few times. J is TRBJ1-5 and V is TRBV30, with 7 bases fitting TRBD1. CDR3 length equals 15 residues. Germline CDR1 reads GTSNPN; CDR2 reads SVGIG (reference sequence). Losses at the gene ends were 2 bases for V and 6 bases for J; bases not matched to a gene: 10. The CDR3 sequence is CAWSTGVTGVQPQHF. The CDR3 nucleotides are TGTGCCTGGAGTACAGGGGTAACAGGGGTTCAGCCCCAGCATTTT.

This clonotype occurred many times. The CDR3 loop is CASSAGSNQPQHF. CDR3 sequence (DNA): TGTGCCAGTTCCGCGGGCAGCAATCAGCCCCAGCATTTT. The J gene is TRBJ1-5, the V gene TRBV28; D is undetermined. Germline V gene lookup returns CDR1 MDHEN and CDR2 SYDVKM. The CDR3 is 13 amino acids. Trimming shortened V by 9 bases and J by 1 base, and 10 bases separated the two germline ends.